This note documents a single T cell receptor (beta chain) sequence. Its antigen is still unknown. UMIs and sample barcodes were carried by the TCR alpha and TCR beta cDNA libraries that 5'RACE produced using constant-segment primers. TCRdb called the 5' RACE reads again in MiXCR, with one record for every CDR3 protein. The table lists 470,000 or so distinct CDR3 sequences, roughly 20% of them singletons, with around 8% in the top ten. This sample stems from a study of T-cell memory formation after mild COVID-19. General study points: Clones contracting across day 15 to 85 had a balanced CD4/CD8 profile; later expanding clones leaned CD4+. Day 37-peaking second-wave clones had unconfirmed SARS-CoV-2 specificity. Largely, contracting CD4+ clones fell within CM and EM, and contracting CD8+ clones within EMRA.

V lost 5 bases to trimming and J lost 2 bases, with 12 bases between them. Germline V gene lookup returns CDR1 SGHTA and CDR2 FQGNSA. This CDR3 spans 15 amino acids. The sequence was obtained from an adult woman who had mild COVID-19 (a few samples of this study predate the infection). Cell type and time point are not known. The sequenced material came from PBMCs or a T cell subset sorted from them (not recorded which). The chain couples TRBV7-2 to TRBJ1-4, with D possibly matching TRBD1 (5 bases). This CDR3 is CASSRGALTNEKLFF. CDR3 in DNA: TGTGCCAGCAGCCGAGGGGCTCTTACTAATGAAAAACTGTTTTTT.